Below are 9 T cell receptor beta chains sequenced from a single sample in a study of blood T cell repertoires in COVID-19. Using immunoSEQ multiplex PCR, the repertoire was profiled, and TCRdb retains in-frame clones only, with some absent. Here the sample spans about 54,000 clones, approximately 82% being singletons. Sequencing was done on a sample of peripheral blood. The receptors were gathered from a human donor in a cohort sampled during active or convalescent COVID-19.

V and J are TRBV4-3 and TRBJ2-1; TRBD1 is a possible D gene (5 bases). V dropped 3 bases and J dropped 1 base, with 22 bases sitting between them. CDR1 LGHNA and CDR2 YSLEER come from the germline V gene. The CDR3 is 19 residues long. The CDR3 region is CASSHLVQGKKGSYNEQFF. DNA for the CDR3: TGCGCCAGCAGCCACCTTGTCCAGGGAAAAAAAGGTTCCTACAATGAGCAGTTCTTC.

The CDR3 spells CASSYSGQGLDGYTF. CDR3 DNA sequence: TGTGCCAGCAGTTACTCGGGACAGGGGTTGGATGGCTACACCTTC. J is TRBJ1-2 and V is TRBV6-5, with TRBD1 matching over 10 bases. The CDR3 is 15 amino acids. Germline CDR1 reads MNHEY; CDR2 reads SVGAGI. The V gene end was trimmed by 0 bases and the J gene end by 6 bases; junction bases not matched to a gene: 4.

Written as DNA, the CDR3 is TGTGCCAGCACCCGAGATCAGGGTGCCTATAATTCACCCCTCCACTTT. Its protein product is CASTRDQGAYNSPLHF. The chain couples TRBV5-5 to TRBJ1-6, with D possibly being TRBD1 (5 bases). The V end was cut by 6 bases, the J end by 2 bases, with 15 bases between. The CDR3 runs to 16 residues. Germline CDR1 and CDR2: SGHKS and YYEKEE (reference sequence).

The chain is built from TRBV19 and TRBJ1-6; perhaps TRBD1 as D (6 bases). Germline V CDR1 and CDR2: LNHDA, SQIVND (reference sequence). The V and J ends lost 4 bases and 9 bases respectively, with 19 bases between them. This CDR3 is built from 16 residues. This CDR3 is CASSTDSTGRGSPLHF. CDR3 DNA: TGTGCCAGTAGTACCGACTCGACAGGCCGGGGTTCACCCCTCCACTTT.

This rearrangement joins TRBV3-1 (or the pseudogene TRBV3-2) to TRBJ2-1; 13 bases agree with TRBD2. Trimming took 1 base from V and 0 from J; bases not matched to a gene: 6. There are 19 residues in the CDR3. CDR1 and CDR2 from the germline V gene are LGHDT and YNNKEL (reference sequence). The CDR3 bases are TGTGCCAGCAGCCAAGGGGGACTAGCGGGGTTCTACTCCTACAATGAGCAGTTCTTC. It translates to CASSQGGLAGFYSYNEQFF.

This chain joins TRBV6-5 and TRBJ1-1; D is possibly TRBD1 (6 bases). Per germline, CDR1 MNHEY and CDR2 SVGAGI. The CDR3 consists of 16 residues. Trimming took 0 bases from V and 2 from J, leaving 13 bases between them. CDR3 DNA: TGTGCCAGCAGTTACTCGATACCAGGGGCTAACACTGAAGCTTTCTTT. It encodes CASSYSIPGANTEAFF.

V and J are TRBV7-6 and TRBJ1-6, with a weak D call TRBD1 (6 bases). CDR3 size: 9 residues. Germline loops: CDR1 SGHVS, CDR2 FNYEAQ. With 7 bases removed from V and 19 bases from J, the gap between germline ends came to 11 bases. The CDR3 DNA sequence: TGTGCCAGCACCGTTAGGGGGCACTTT. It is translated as CASTVRGHF.

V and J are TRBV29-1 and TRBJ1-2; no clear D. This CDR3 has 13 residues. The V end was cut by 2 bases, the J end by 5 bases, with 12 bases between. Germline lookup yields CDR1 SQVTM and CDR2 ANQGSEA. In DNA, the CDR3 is TGCAGCGTTGAATTGGGGTCGGGGTATGGCTACACCTTC. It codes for CSVELGSGYGYTF.

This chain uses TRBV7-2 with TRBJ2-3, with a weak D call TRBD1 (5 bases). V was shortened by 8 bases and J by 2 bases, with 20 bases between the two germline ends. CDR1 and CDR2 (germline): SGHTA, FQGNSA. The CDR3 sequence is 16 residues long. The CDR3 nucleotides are TGTGCCAGCTCACCCCCCCCAGGGCTCAACACAGATACGCAGTATTTT. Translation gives CASSPPPGLNTDTQYF.